This T cell receptor beta chain is drawn from a study of blood T cell repertoires in COVID-19. About the research overall: The analysed material was cDNA or gDNA that came from T cells, B-cell-depleted T cells, or PBMCs.

Everyone who took part was roughly 18 to 89 years old, and they came from some 23 US areas. Clinical history reported by participants formed the basis on which cohorts were assigned. This CDR3 is built from 18 residues. V shed 4 bases, J shed 4 bases, and the junction held 11 bases outside the gene matches. Germline V gene sequence: CDR1 LNHDA, CDR2 SQIVND (reference sequence). In the original processing: By means of reference gene primer amplification, nucleated cell counts were estimated. Generated by immunoSEQ multiplex PCR, the TCRdb table keeps only in-frame clones and is missing some. That table supplies the V and J calls and clone size; D and trimming were determined from the DNA. The table includes about 300,000 clones, under 90% detected once.

The specimen sequenced was PBMCs or T cells enriched from blood (not recorded which). The TCR comes from a man aged 55 to 70 who had recovered from COVID-19. The V gene is TRBV19, the J gene TRBJ2-1; TRBD2 matches at 12 bases. DNA for the CDR3: TGTGCCAGTAGTACAATAGGACTAGCGGGATCTCGGTACAATGAGCAGTTCTTC. Translation gives CASSTIGLAGSRYNEQFF.